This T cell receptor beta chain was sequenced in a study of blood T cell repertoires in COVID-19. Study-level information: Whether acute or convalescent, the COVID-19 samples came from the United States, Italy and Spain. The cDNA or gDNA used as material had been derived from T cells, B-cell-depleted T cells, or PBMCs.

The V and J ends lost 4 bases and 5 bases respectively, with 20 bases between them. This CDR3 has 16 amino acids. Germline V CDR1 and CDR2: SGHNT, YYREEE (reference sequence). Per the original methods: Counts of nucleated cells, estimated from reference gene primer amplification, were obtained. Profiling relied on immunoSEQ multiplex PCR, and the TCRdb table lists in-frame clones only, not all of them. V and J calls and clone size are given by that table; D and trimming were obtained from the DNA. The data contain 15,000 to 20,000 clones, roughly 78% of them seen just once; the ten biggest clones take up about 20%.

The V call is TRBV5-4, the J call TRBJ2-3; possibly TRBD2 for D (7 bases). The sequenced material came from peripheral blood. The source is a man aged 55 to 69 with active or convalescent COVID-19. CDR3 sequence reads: CASSVSLRGGQDTQYF. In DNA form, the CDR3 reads TGTGCCAGCAGCGTAAGCCTTAGGGGGGGCCAAGATACGCAGTATTTT.